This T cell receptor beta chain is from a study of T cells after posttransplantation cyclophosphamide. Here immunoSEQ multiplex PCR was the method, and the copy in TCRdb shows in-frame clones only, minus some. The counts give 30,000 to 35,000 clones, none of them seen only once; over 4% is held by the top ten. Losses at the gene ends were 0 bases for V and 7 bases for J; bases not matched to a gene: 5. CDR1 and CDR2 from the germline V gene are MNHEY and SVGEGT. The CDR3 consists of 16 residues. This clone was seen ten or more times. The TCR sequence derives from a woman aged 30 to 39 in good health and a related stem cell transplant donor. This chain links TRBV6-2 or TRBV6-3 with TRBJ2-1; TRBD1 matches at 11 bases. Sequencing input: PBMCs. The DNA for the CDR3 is TGTGCCAGCAGTTACTCCCGGACAGGGGGCCGTAATGAGCAGTTCTTC. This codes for CASSYSRTGGRNEQFF.